This entry lists 5 T cell receptor beta chains sequenced from one sample in a study of CD8+ T cells in alopecia areata (dated by TCRdb to the late 2010s). Receptor libraries were prepared by the immunoSEQ multiplex PCR assay. To provide template for TCR sequencing, every sample had RNA extracted and reverse transcribed into cDNA. Held by TCRdb, this immuneACCESS table contains in-frame sequences only and omits some clones. Under half of the omission traces to an unresolved V gene where checked; the cause of the rest is unknown. The sample table holds 250,000 to 300,000 clones, of which nearly 60% were seen once. The ten largest clones represent approximately 2% of the sample. The label giving this sample's time point can be read as: about 25 weeks on oral tofacitinib. The treatment or condition label, read with the paper, signifies: oral pan-JAK inhibitor, 5-10 mg twice daily. The material was CD4+ T cells sorted from blood, obtained at week 24, from a patient treated with tofacitinib. These receptors all come from a human donor with alopecia areata.

V usage is TRBV4-1 and J usage is TRBJ2-3; D is possibly TRBD1 (5 bases). V gave up 4 bases and J gave up 8 bases, with 25 bases separating them. Germline V gives CDR1 MGHRA, CDR2 YSYEKL. This CDR3 has 17 amino acids. CDR3: CASSLQMTRAQGGTQYF. Here the CDR3 DNA reads TGCGCCAGCAGCCTACAGATGACCAGGGCCCAAGGCGGTACGCAGTATTTT.

The V and J genes are TRBV30 and TRBJ2-5, with D possibly TRBD2 on 6 matching bases. CDR1 and CDR2 from the germline V gene are GTSNPN and SVGIG (reference sequence). V dropped 0 bases and J dropped 4 bases, with 18 bases sitting between them. The CDR3 runs 16 residues. The CDR3 nucleotides are TGTGCCTGGAGTGTAACGGGGGACCGAGCGTCAGAGACCCAGTACTTC. It encodes CAWSVTGDRASETQYF.

V is TRBV29-1 and J is TRBJ2-1; 10 bases map to TRBD2. V lost 1 base and J lost 4; bases outside the gene matches: 7. Looked up from germline, CDR1 is SQVTM and CDR2 is ANQGSEA. CDR3 length: 16 residues. The CDR3 DNA sequence: TGCAGCGTTGAAGCCCAGCGGGGGGGGATTTACAATGAGCAGTTCTTC. The encoded protein is CSVEAQRGGIYNEQFF.

The chain carries TRBV29-1 and TRBJ1-6; 11 bases are a match to TRBD1. Trimming at V came to 7 bases and at J to 9 bases, leaving 11 bases not matched to a gene. CDR1 is SQVTM, CDR2 ANQGSEA, per germline. The CDR3 contains 15 residues. CDR3 coding DNA: TGCAGCGCTATGATGGGGACAGGGGGGGGTTCACCCCTCCACTTT. It yields the protein CSAMMGTGGGSPLHF.

The chain uses TRBV15 and TRBJ2-7, with D tentatively TRBD1 (6 bases). V was shortened by 5 bases and J by 5 bases, with 22 bases between the two germline ends. CDR1 is LNHNV, CDR2 YYDKDF, per germline (reference sequence). The CDR3 extends over 16 amino acids. The chain's CDR3 is CATSGNRVLTVNEQYF. The CDR3 nucleotides are TGTGCCACCAGCGGGAACAGGGTCTTAACGGTCAACGAGCAGTACTTC.